The TCR beta chain described here comes from a study of identical twins. Study-wide findings and caveats: Out-of-frame TCR alpha sharing observed in monozygotic twins exceeded model estimates.

This clonotype has more than one count but fewer than ten. Its antigen is as yet unknown. The length of the CDR3 is 13 residues. The germline V gene has CDR1 SGDLS and CDR2 YYNGEE. V gave up 0 bases and J gave up 1 base, with 4 bases separating them. TCRdb used MiXCR to reprocess the 5' RACE reads, holding one entry per CDR3 protein. The sample includes about 690,000 distinct CDR3 sequences, less than 25% seen only once; the top ten take roughly 4%. These records were also assigned to another study, of T cells expressing NK-cell markers. That paper adds: The authors derived TCR beta repertoires from sorted CD3+CD56+NKG2C+, CD3+CD56+NKG2C- and CD3+CD56-NKG2C+ T cells.

The chain uses TRBV9 and TRBJ1-1, with no clear D. Input material: PBMCs. The source of this sequence is a woman in her late teens or twenties in good health. The CDR3 spells CASSVDWNTEAFF. In DNA, the CDR3 is TGTGCCAGCAGCGTAGATTGGAACACTGAAGCTTTCTTT. Full variable domain (outside the CDR3, taken from reference TRBV9 and TRBJ1-1): DSGVTQTPKHLITATGQRVTLRCSPRSGDLSVYWYQQSLDQGLQFLIQYYNGEERAKGNILERFSAQQFPDLHSELNLSSLELGDSALYFCASSVDWNTEAFFGQGTRLTVV.